This T cell receptor (beta chain) was sequenced during a study of blood T cell repertoires in COVID-19 (dated by TCRdb to 2020 to 2022). Concerning the study at large: Samples covering the acute and convalescent phases of COVID-19 were provided by collaborators in the United States, Italy and Spain. Deeply sampled blood TCRbeta repertoires from subjects exposed to, actively infected with, or recovered from COVID-19 were included in the dataset. Where HLA class I and class II types were available, the types were taken from metadata supplied by the sample provider, not from assay-based typing. A freely available public database, intended as a resource for researchers studying the immune response to SARS-CoV-2, is where the repertoires were released. The material from the prospective study consisted of cDNA or gDNA derived from T cells, B-cell-depleted T cells, or PBMCs. Samples came from the ongoing ImmuneRACE study (first 160 participants) plus 1,254 subjects from 6 global collaborators. A de-identified subject ID, COVID-19 status, age in years and sex were almost always included in the sample metadata.

Collaborating institutions collected whole blood in K2EDTA tubes following their own protocols. For TCRbeta analysis, collaborators shipped samples in one of three forms: frozen whole blood, isolated PBMCs, or DNA extracted from either of those sample types. As to this clone: It has no known antigen specificity. There are no base qualities to consult, and no much larger clone falls within one base.

TCRbeta CDR3 regions were amplified from genomic DNA by means of the immunoSEQ Assay, a bias-controlled multiplex PCR. The study's processing was this. The number of nucleated cells in each sample was estimated from the amplification of reference gene primers within the assay. To quantify the absolute abundance of each unique TCRbeta CDR3 rearrangement, sequence reads were collapsed and filtered. For each sample, productive Simpson clonality was calculated as the square root of Simpson's diversity index over productive rearrangements. TCRdb re-hosts the immuneACCESS table, in-frame sequences only. Its copies lack some clones; in the studies checked, an unresolved V gene accounts for under half of them, and the cause for the rest is not known. The D gene and trimming were derived from the DNA, and the V and J assignments and clone size from that table. The sample data list 130,000 or so clones, and about 86% of these were observed just once. In total, the top ten clones hold approximately 8.7% of the sample.

Results the study describes overall, beyond this receptor: How much clinical and demographic metadata was included differed by source and by participant, and the metadata was provided uncurated.

The sequenced sample was peripheral blood. The source is a woman aged 55-75 years with active or convalescent COVID-19.

This receptor has the CDR3 CASSSGLYNQPQHF. Read as DNA, the sequence is TGTGCCAGCAGTTCGGGGTTGTACAATCAGCCCCAGCATTTT. This sequence uses TRBV6-5 and TRBJ1-5, with the identity of the D gene unclear. Trimming at the junction amounts to 4 bases on V and 3 bases on J, and the germline ends lie 10 bases apart. CDR1 is given as MNHEY and CDR2 as SVGAGI, both from the germline V gene. Taken from cysteine to phenylalanine, the CDR3 has 14 residues. CDR3 DNA only is kept here, 42 bases in frame from base 1.